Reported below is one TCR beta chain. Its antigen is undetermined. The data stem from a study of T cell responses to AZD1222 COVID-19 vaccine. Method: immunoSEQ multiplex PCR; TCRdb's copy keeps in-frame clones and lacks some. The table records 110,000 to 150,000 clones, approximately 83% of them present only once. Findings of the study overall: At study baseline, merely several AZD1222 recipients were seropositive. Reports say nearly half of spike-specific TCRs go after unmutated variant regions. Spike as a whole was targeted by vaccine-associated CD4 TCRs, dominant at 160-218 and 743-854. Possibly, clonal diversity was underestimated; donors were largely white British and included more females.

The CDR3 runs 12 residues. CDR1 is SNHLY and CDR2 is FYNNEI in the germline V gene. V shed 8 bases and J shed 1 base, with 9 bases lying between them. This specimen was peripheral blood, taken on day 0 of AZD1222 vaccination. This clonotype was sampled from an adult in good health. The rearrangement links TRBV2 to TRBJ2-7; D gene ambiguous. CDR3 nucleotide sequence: TGTGCCAGCGGCCAAGGTTCCTACGAGCAGTACTTC. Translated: CASGQGSYEQYF.